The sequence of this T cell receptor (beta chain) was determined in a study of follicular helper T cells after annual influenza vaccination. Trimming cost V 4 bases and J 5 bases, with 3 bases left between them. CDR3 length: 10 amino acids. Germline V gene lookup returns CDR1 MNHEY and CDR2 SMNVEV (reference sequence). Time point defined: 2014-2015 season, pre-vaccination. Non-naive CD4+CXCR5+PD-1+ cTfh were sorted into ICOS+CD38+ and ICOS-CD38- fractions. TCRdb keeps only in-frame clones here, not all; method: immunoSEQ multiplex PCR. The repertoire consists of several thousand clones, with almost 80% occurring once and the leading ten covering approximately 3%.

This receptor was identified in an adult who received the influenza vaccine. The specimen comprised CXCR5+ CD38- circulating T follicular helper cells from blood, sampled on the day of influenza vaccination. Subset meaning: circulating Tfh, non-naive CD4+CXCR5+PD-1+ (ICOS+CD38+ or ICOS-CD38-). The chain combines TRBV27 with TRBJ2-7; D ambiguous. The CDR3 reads CASSCHEQYF. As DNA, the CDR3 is TGTGCCAGCAGTTGCCACGAGCAGTACTTC.